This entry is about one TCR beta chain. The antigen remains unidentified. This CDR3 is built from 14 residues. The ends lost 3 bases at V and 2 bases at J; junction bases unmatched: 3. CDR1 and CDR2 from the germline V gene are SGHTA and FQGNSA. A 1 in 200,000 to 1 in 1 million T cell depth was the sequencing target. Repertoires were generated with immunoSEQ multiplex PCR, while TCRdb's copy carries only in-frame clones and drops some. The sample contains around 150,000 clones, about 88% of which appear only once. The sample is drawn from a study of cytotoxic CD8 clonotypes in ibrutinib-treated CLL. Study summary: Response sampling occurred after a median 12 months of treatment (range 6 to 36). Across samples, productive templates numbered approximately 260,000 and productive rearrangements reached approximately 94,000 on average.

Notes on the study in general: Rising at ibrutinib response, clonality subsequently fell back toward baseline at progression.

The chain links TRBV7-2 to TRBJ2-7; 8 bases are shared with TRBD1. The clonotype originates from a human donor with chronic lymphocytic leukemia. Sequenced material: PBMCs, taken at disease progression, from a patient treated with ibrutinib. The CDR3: CASSLGQATYEQYF. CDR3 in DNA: TGTGCCAGCAGCTTGGGACAGGCAACCTACGAGCAGTACTTC. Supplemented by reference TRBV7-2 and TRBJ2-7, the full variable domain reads GAGVSQSPSNKVTEKGKDVELRCDPISGHTALYWYRQSLGQGLEFLIYFQGNSAPDKSGLPSDRFSAERTGGSVSTLTIQRTQQEDSAVYLCASSLGQATYEQYFGPGTRLTVT.